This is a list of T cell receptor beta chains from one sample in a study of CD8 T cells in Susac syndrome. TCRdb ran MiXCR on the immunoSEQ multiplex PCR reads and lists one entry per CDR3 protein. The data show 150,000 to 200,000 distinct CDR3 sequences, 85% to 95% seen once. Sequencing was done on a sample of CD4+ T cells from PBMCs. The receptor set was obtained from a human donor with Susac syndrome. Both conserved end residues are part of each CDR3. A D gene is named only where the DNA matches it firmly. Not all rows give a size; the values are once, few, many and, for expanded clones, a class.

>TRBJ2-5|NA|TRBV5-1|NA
CASDKPQETQYF
TGCGCCAGCGACAAGCCCCAAGAGACCCAGTACTTC
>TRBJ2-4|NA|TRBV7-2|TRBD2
CASSQRRTSEGIQYF
TGTGCCAGCAGTCAGCGCCGGACTAGCGAAGGCATTCAGTACTTC
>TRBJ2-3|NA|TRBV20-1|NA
CSASKGSLADTQYF
TGCAGTGCTAGCAAGGGATCATTGGCAGATACGCAGTATTTT
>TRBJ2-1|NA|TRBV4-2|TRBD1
CASSQEVGRVGTGREDEQFF
TGTGCCAGCAGCCAAGAGGTAGGAAGAGTGGGGACAGGGAGAGAGGATGAGCAGTTCTTC
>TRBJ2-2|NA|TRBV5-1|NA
CATGFYANTGELFF
TGCGCCACAGGTTTTTACGCGAACACCGGGGAGCTGTTTTTT
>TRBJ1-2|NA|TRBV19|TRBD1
CASSTRTGRGYTF
TGTGCCAGTAGTACCCGGACAGGGCGCGGCTACACCTTC
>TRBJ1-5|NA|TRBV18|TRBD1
CASSSTGVRQPQHF
TGTGCCAGCTCATCGACAGGGGTAAGGCAGCCCCAGCATTTT
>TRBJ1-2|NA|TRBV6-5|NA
CASSYSNSIYGYTF
TGTGCCAGCAGTTACTCGAACAGCATCTATGGCTACACCTTC
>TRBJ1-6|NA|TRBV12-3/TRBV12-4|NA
CASSFGHSLEDSPLHF
TGTGCCAGCAGTTTTGGACATTCCCTAGAGGATTCACCCCTCCACTTT
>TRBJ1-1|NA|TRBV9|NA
CASSPHLGNTEAFF
TGTGCCAGCAGCCCCCACTTGGGGAACACTGAAGCTTTCTTT
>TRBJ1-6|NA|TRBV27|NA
CASSFRDTNSPLHF
TGTGCCAGCAGTTTCCGGGACACTAATTCACCCCTCCACTTT
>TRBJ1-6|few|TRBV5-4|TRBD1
CASSLAGTGVSPLHF
TGTGCCAGCAGCTTGGCCGGGACAGGGGTTTCACCCCTCCACTTT
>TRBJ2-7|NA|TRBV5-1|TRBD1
CASSPGTARPYEQYF
TGCGCCAGCAGCCCGGGGACAGCTAGACCCTACGAGCAGTACTTC
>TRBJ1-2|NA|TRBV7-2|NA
CASSPESRGHYGYTF
TGTGCCAGCAGCCCAGAGAGCAGGGGACACTATGGCTACACCTTC
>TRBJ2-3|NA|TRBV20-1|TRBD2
CSANDEAGPSTDTQYF
TGCAGTGCCAACGACGAAGCGGGGCCTAGCACAGATACGCAGTATTTT